This TCR beta chain appears in the sequencing data of a study of CD8 T cells in Susac syndrome (dated by TCRdb to the late 2010s). Looking at the study overall: Among the sequenced Susac syndrome patients, more than five had clinically active disease and fewer than ten were in clinical remission. Susac syndrome patients were therapy-naive, on corticosteroids (some also receiving IVIg), or on IVIg alone at blood withdrawal. Repertoire sequencing was used to test whether CD8+ T cell activation and differentiation in Susac syndrome was antigen driven. CD8+ T cell repertoire clonality was compared between more than ten healthy donors, around 14 Susac syndrome patients and some 15 multiple sclerosis patients.

Peripheral blood CD8+ and CD4+ T cells from healthy donors, Susac syndrome patients and multiple sclerosis patients were profiled using high-throughput TCR beta sequencing. The Susac syndrome patients fulfilled recently defined diagnostic criteria for either definite or probable disease. CD8+ TEMRA cells were enriched by FACS, while bulk CD8+ and CD4+ T cells were purified by magnetic negative isolation. Blood was collected in EDTA tubes and processed within 24 hours, with PBMCs isolated through density gradient centrifugation. PBMCs destined for TCR sequencing were cryopreserved in liquid nitrogen and later thawed in a 37 °C water bath. The sorted or isolated CD4+, CD8+ and CD8+ TEMRA cells reached a purity of at least 90%. Based on the germline V gene, the CDR1 and CDR2 sequences are SGHRS and YFSETQ. V has 1 base trimmed and J has 4 bases trimmed; junction bases matching no gene number 6. From cysteine to phenylalanine, the CDR3 is 15 amino acids long. Solely the CDR3 DNA is kept, with 45 bases framed from the first base.

RNA was extracted using the RNeasy kit, and roughly 0.5 to 1 microgram was reverse transcribed with random hexamers. The immunoSEQ multiplex PCR assay, which covers 54 Vbeta and 13 Jbeta segments, was used to amplify TCR beta CDR3 regions. PCR amplification bias was corrected using a synthetic template baseline for primer optimization and computational correction. The paper's data handling went like this. Reads were annotated to V, D and J genes according to IMGT and were analyzed with immunoSEQ Analyzer, with only productive sequences retained. To calculate clonality, Shannon entropy was normalized by log2 of the number of productive unique sequences and then subtracted from one. For each patient and control, public and private clones were evaluated within the 100 most prevalent clones. A clone was defined as Susac-specific if it was absent from the healthy and MS cohorts, from some 980 published viral clones and from other ImmuneACCESS disease sequences. TCRdb trimmed the raw reads at Q25, called clones with MiXCR and kept productive beta chains. Entries that share a CDR3 protein sequence are merged under the most common genes and DNA. These V and J calls derive from TCRdb rather than the authors' analysis. The sample table lists around 110,000 distinct CDR3 sequences, just under 95% of them with a count of one. Jointly, the top ten make up 0.25% to 0.3% of the sample.

For this clonotype: The antigen this receptor binds is unknown. Base qualities are not provided; no much larger clone lies one nucleotide away.

Paper-wide results and their limitations: The number of individuals in the TCR sequencing and HLA analysis was recognized as being relatively small. Clonal expansion was observed in Susac syndrome CD8+ repertoires, with the highest expansion in CD8+ TEMRA cells and greater expansion in clinically active than in remitting patients. Around 16 and five Susac-specific public clones were found in the total CD8+ and CD8+ TEMRA repertoires, respectively.

This TCR was recovered from a human donor with Susac syndrome. The sample taken for sequencing was CD8+ T cells from PBMCs. The chain is assembled from TRBV5-1 and TRBJ1-2, with 8 bases aligning to TRBD1. The CDR3 is CASSLMGQVRYGYTF. The bases are TGCGCCAGCAGCTTGATGGGACAGGTTCGCTATGGCTACACCTTC.